The 14 T cell receptor beta chains reported below all come from one sample, sequenced in a study of cytomegalovirus exposure and HLA in healthy donors (dated by TCRdb to the late 2010s). Library method: the immunoSEQ multiplex PCR assay. For the multiplex PCR, a mixture combining 60 forward primers for TCR Vbeta segments and 13 reverse primers for TCR Jbeta segments was used. TCRdb holds this immuneACCESS table with in-frame rearrangements only. Some clones are missing; in checked studies, unresolved V genes explain under half, and the rest has no known cause. In all, the sample holds about 200,000 clones, and around 79% of those were seen once. The ten most abundant clones make up 1.5% to 2% of the sample. The sequenced sample consisted of PBMCs. The source is a man aged 18 to 29 in good health and CMV-seronegative.

The chain combines TRBV5-1 with TRBJ2-5; 12 bases are shared with TRBD2. In germline, CDR1 is SGHRS, CDR2 YFSETQ. The V segment lost 0 bases and the J segment 4 bases; nucleotides outside the gene matches: 7. This CDR3 has 17 residues. The chain's CDR3 is CASSLGTSGIGRETQYF. The CDR3 DNA is TGCGCCAGCAGCTTGGGGACTAGCGGGATAGGGAGAGAGACCCAGTACTTC.

The chain couples TRBV27 to TRBJ2-1, with TRBD2 identical over 11 bases. The CDR3 has 16 residues. Per germline, CDR1 MNHEY and CDR2 SMNVEV (reference sequence). J lost 4 bases, V lost 3 bases, and 5 bases had no gene match. CDR3 bases: TGTGCCAGCAGTTTTAGCGGGGGGGCCCGGTACAATGAGCAGTTCTTC. Protein: CASSFSGGARYNEQFF.

The chain is built from TRBV27 and TRBJ2-7, with TRBD1 matching 8 bases. The V gene's germline CDR1 is MNHEY and CDR2 SMNVEV (reference sequence). V lost 4 bases to trimming and J lost 7 bases; unmatched junction nucleotides: 3. The CDR3 covers 12 residues. CDR3 sequence: CASSYRGSEQYF. The CDR3, as DNA: TGTGCCAGCAGTTACAGGGGGAGTGAGCAGTACTTC.

The V call is TRBV6-1, the J call TRBJ2-7; D gene unclear. Germline values: CDR1 MNHNS, CDR2 SASEGT. V was trimmed by 7 bases and J by 4 bases, leaving 8 bases between them. The CDR3 is 11 amino acids. The CDR3 reads CASTRRYEQYF. The CDR3 nucleotides read TGTGCCAGCACCCGGCGGTACGAGCAGTACTTC.

The chain links TRBV30 to TRBJ1-5, with D tentatively TRBD1 (5 bases). Germline values: CDR1 GTSNPN, CDR2 SVGIG (reference sequence). The CDR3 is made up of 14 amino acids. V was cut by 0 bases and J by 6 bases, with 12 bases left in between. The CDR3 DNA reads TGTGCCTGGAGTGTAAAAGGGACTGCTCAGCCCCAGCATTTT. The encoded protein is CAWSVKGTAQPQHF.

The V and J genes are TRBV30 and TRBJ2-3; 11 bases line up with TRBD2. Per the germline V gene, CDR1 is GTSNPN and CDR2 is SVGIG (reference sequence). The CDR3 is 15 residues long. V lost 5 bases and J lost 3; bases outside the gene matches: 7. The CDR3 bases are TGTGCCTGGTCCCCCGGGACTAGCGGAACAGATACGCAGTATTTT. This gives the protein CAWSPGTSGTDTQYF. Based on the CDR3 plus reference TRBV30 and TRBJ2-3, the full variable domain is SQTIHQWPATLVQPVGSPLSLECTVEGTSNPNLYWYRQAAGRGLQLLFYSVGIGQISSEVPQNLSASRPQDRQFILSSKKLLLSDSGFYLCAWSPGTSGTDTQYFGPGTRLTVL.

The rearrangement joins TRBV6-4 to TRBJ2-6; perhaps TRBD1 as D (6 bases). The CDR3 is made up of 17 amino acids. The ends were cut back, 0 bases at V and 1 base at J, with 10 bases in the middle. CDR1 and CDR2 from the germline V gene are MRHNA and SNTAGT. This CDR3 reads CASSDSAGASGANVLTF. CDR3 nucleotides: TGTGCCAGCAGTGACTCGGCAGGGGCTTCTGGGGCCAACGTCCTGACTTTC.

The CDR3 region is CASRPSMSATSGNSYEQYF. The CDR3 coding sequence is TGTGCCAGTAGGCCTAGCATGAGTGCGACTAGCGGCAACTCCTACGAGCAGTACTTC. The chain carries TRBV19 and TRBJ2-7; 9 nucleotides align to TRBD2. The CDR3 spans 19 residues. Germline CDR1 is LNHDA and CDR2 is SQIVND (reference sequence). Unmatched junction bases numbered 18, after V lost 6 bases and J lost 0 bases.

The CDR3 coding sequence is TGTGCCAGCAGCTTAGAAGGGGGGCGGGGGGCAAGGGGCGAGCAGTACTTC. Translated, it gives CASSLEGGRGARGEQYF. This rearrangement joins TRBV7-2 to TRBJ2-7, with 8 bases that match TRBD2. Germline CDR1 is SGHTA and CDR2 is FQGNSA. This CDR3 comprises 17 residues. The V and J ends lost 1 base and 6 bases, in that order; junction bases with no gene match: 14.

In nucleotides, the CDR3 is TGTGCCAGCAGCTTAGTGGACAGGGGGCGGCGAAATCAGCCCCAGCATTTT. Protein product: CASSLVDRGRRNQPQHF. The genes are TRBV7-9 and TRBJ1-5, with 11 bases identical to TRBD1. The CDR3 is made up of 17 amino acids. The germline V gene has CDR1 SEHNR and CDR2 FQNEAQ (reference sequence). The V segment lost 1 base and the J segment 4 bases; nucleotides outside the gene matches: 6. Filled out from reference TRBV7-9 and TRBJ1-5, the complete variable domain reads DTGVSQNPRHKITKRGQNVTFRCDPISEHNRLYWYRQTLGQGPEFLTYFQNEAQLEKSRLLSDRFSAERPKGSFSTLEIQRTEQGDSAMYLCASSLVDRGRRNQPQHFGDGTRLSIL.

This chain connects TRBV6-9 to TRBJ1-4; D possibly corresponds to TRBD1 (5 bases). The CDR3 totals 16 residues. V was shortened by 0 bases and J by 8 bases, with 16 bases between the two germline ends. The germline gives CDR1 MNHGY, CDR2 SVAAGI. For the CDR3, the DNA is TGTGCCAGCAGTTATTCCGGGAGAGGGGCAGGGGAAAAACTGTTTTTT. Protein product: CASSYSGRGAGEKLFF.

V gene TRBV6-4 combines with J gene TRBJ2-3, with TRBD1 identical over 8 bases. This CDR3 comprises 15 residues. Germline CDR1 and CDR2: MRHNA and SNTAGT. Unmatched junction bases numbered 4, after V lost 4 bases and J lost 1 base. CDR3 amino acids: CASSAPGQGTDTQYF. The CDR3 nucleotides are TGTGCCAGCAGTGCCCCGGGACAGGGCACAGATACGCAGTATTTT.

J is TRBJ2-1 and V is TRBV5-4; unclear D gene. V lost 0 bases and J 6 bases, leaving 4 bases between the germline ends. The CDR3 has 12 residues. Germline values: CDR1 SGHNT, CDR2 YYREEE (reference sequence). CDR3 sequence (DNA): TGTGCCAGCAGCTTGGAACTCAATGAGCAGTTCTTC. Protein product: CASSLELNEQFF.

On this clone itself: At one end the junction does not follow the germline gene, possibly because of a read error. The chain is built from TRBV7-9 and TRBJ2-1; TRBD1 matches 9 bases. This CDR3 is 16 amino acids long. Germline V gene sequence: CDR1 SEHNR, CDR2 FQNEAQ (reference sequence). CDR3 DNA sequence: TGTTCCAGCAGCTCGAAAGCGGGACAGGGTAACAATGAGCAGTTCTTC. It translates to CSSSSKAGQGNNEQFF.